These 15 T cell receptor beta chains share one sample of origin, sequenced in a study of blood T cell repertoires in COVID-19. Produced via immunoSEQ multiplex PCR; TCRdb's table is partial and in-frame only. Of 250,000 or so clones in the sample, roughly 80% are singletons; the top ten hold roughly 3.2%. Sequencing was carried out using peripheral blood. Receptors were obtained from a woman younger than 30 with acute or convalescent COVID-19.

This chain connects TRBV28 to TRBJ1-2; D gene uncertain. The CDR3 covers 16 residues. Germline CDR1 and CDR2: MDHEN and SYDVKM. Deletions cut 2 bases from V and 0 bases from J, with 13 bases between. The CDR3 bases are TGTGCCAGCAGTTTAATTTTTGAGGGAGCTAACTATGGCTACACCTTC. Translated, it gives CASSLIFEGANYGYTF.

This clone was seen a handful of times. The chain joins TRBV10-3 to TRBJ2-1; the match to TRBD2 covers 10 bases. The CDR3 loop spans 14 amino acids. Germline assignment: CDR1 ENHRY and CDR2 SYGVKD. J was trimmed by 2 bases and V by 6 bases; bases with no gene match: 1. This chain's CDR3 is CAIRGLAAYNEQFF. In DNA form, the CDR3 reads TGTGCCATCAGAGGACTAGCGGCCTACAATGAGCAGTTCTTC.

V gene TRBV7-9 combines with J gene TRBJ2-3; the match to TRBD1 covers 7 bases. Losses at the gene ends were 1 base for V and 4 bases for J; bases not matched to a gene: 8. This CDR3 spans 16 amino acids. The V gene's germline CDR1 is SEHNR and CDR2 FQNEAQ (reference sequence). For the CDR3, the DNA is TGTGCCAGCAGCTTAGGCGTAGGGACAGACTCAGATACGCAGTATTTT. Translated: CASSLGVGTDSDTQYF.

The CDR3 DNA follows: TGTGCCTGGACAGGGTCCTATAATTCACCCCTCCACTTT. Amino acid sequence: CAWTGSYNSPLHF. The chain is built from TRBV30 and TRBJ1-6; D is possibly TRBD1 (5 bases). Trimming took off 4 bases at V and 1 base at J, with 5 bases between the two ends. The CDR3 extends over 13 amino acids. Germline V CDR1 and CDR2: GTSNPN, SVGIG (reference sequence).

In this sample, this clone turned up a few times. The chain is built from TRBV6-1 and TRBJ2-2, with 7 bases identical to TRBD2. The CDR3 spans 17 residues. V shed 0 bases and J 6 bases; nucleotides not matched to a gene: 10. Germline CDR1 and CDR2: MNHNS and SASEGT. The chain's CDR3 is CASSEAPGGRGAGELFF. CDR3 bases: TGTGCCAGCAGTGAAGCGCCCGGCGGGAGAGGTGCCGGGGAGCTGTTTTTT.

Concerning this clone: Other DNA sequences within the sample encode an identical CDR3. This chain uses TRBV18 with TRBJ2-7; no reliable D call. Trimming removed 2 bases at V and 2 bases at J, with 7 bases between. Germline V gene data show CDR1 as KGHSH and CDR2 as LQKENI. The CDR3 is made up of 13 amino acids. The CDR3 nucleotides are TGTGCCAGCTCACCAGGCCAAACCTACGAGCAGTACTTC. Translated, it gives CASSPGQTYEQYF.

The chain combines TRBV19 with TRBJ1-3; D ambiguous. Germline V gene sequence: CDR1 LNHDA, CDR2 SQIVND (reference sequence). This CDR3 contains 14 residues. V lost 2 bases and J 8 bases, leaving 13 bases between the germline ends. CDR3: CASSIKGGSDTIYF. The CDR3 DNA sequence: TGTGCCAGTAGTATAAAGGGAGGCTCCGACACCATATATTTT. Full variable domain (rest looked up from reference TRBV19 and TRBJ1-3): DGGITQSPKYLFRKEGQNVTLSCEQNLNHDAMYWYRQDPGQGLRLIYYSQIVNDFQKGDIAEGYSVSREKKESFPLTVTSAQKNPTAFYLCASSIKGGSDTIYFGEGSWLTVV.

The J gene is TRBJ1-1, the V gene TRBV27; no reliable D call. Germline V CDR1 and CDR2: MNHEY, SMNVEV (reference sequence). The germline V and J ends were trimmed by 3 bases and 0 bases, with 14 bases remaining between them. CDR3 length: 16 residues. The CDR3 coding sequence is TGTGCCAGCAGTTTCGGTGTCAAAACCTTGAACACTGAAGCTTTCTTT. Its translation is CASSFGVKTLNTEAFF.

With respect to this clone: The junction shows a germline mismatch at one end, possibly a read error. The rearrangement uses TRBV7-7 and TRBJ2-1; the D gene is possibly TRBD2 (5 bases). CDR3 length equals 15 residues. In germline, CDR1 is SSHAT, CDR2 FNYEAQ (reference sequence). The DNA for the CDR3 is TGTGCTAGCAGCCCTACGACTATCTCCTACAATGAGCAGTTCTTC. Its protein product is CASSPTTISYNEQFF.

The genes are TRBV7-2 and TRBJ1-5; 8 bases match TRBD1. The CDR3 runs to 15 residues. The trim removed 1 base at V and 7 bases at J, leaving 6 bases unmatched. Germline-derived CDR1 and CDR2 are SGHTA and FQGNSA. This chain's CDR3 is CASSLEAGTGQPQHF. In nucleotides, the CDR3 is TGTGCCAGCAGCTTAGAGGCAGGGACAGGACAGCCCCAGCATTTT. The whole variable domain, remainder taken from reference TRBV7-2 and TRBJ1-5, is GAGVSQSPSNKVTEKGKDVELRCDPISGHTALYWYRQSLGQGLEFLIYFQGNSAPDKSGLPSDRFSAERTGGSVSTLTIQRTQQEDSAVYLCASSLEAGTGQPQHFGDGTRLSIL.

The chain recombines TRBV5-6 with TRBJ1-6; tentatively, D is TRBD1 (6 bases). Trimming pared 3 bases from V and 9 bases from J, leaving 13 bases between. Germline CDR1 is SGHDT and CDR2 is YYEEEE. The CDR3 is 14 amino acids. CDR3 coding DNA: TGTGCCAGCAGCTCAGGGGCGTTCCGTTCACCCCTCCACTTT. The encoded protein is CASSSGAFRSPLHF.

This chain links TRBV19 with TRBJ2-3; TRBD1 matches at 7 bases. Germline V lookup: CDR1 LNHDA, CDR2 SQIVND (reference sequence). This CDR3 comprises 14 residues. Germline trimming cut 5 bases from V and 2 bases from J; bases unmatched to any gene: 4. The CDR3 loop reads CASSAQGNTDTQYF. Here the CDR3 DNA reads TGTGCCAGTAGTGCACAGGGGAACACAGATACGCAGTATTTT. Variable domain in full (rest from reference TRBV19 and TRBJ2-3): DGGITQSPKYLFRKEGQNVTLSCEQNLNHDAMYWYRQDPGQGLRLIYYSQIVNDFQKGDIAEGYSVSREKKESFPLTVTSAQKNPTAFYLCASSAQGNTDTQYFGPGTRLTVL.

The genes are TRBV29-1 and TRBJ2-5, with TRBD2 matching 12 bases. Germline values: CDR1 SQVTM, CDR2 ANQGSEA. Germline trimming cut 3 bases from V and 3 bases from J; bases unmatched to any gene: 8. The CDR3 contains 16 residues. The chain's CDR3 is CSVDGASGRVKETQYF. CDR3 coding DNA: TGCAGCGTTGATGGAGCTAGCGGGAGGGTTAAAGAGACCCAGTACTTC.

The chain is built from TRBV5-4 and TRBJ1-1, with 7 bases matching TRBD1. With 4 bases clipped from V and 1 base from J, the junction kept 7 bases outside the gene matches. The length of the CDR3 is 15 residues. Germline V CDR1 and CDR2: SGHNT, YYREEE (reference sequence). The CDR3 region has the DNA TGTGCCAGCAGCACCCTGGGACAGAGGAACACTGAAGCTTTCTTT. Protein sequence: CASSTLGQRNTEAFF.

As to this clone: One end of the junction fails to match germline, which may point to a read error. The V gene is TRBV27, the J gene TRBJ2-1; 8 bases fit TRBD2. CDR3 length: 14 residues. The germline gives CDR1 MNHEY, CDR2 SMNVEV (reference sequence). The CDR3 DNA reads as TGTGCCAGCGGGTTAGCGGGGCCGTACATTGAGCAGTTCTTC. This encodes CASGLAGPYIEQFF.